The following is a TCR beta chain sequence with its context. Its antigen is unknown. This specimen belongs to a study of a mutant IDH1 vaccine in newly diagnosed glioma. Whole-study context: Former treatment meant radiotherapy, temozolomide, or both; the majority had gotten both.

TCRdb's copy holds only in-frame clones and misses some; the assay was immunoSEQ multiplex PCR. The sample holds about 26,000 clones, more than 65% seen once. Trimming removed 6 bases from V and 1 base from J, with 11 bases in between. From germline, CDR1 is LNHDA and CDR2 SQIVND (reference sequence). The CDR3 is 14 residues long. Time point reported: week 5, during vaccination. Every vaccine dose comprised 300 ug of mutant IDH1 20-mer peptide plus topical imiquimod. Newly diagnosed WHO grade 3 or 4 IDH1-mutant, ATRX-lost astrocytomas were identified in the donors. The clonotype originates from a man between 35 and 55 years old with glioma. Some clones in this sample may be carry-over from other donors' samples. The sequencing used PBMCs, collected from a glioma patient whose treatment included an IDH1 peptide vaccine. The J gene is TRBJ2-3, the V gene TRBV19, with D perhaps matching TRBD1 (6 bases). As DNA, the CDR3 is TGTGCCAGTAGAGAGACAGGAGGCACAGATACGCAGTATTTT. This translates into CASRETGGTDTQYF.